Sequencing of this T cell receptor (beta chain) was carried out in a study of T-cell reconstitution after alpha-beta-depleted transplantation in children. As concerns this clonotype: As yet, its antigen is unknown.

Study findings and constraints: Roughly two months post-transplant, alpha-beta T cells reportedly originated from several hundred graft clones that had expanded. Surviving recipient T cells and thymic progenitors accounted for the high day-60 TCRbeta diversity observed in some patients. T-cell counts and diversity at one year post-transplant came mainly from newly produced T cells.

The ends were cut back, 6 bases at V and 4 bases at J, with 10 bases in the middle. The length of the CDR3 is 13 residues. The germline V gene has CDR1 SGHVS and CDR2 FQNEAQ. It was with unique molecular identifiers that the TCRbeta library was prepared. From the PCR reads, TCRdb called clonotypes with MiXCR, one entry per CDR3 protein. The profile shows about 200,000 distinct CDR3 sequences, 8.4% of them singletons. V usage is TRBV7-8 and J usage is TRBJ1-5; tentatively, D is TRBD1 (6 bases). This clonotype was sampled from a male patient between 2 and 9 years old who had a stem cell transplant for acute myeloid leukemia, so the T cells may come from the graft donor. Sequences were derived from PBMCs, mostly from graft donor cells, sampled 360 days after TCRalphabeta/CD19-depleted stem cell transplant. The CDR3 coding sequence is TGTGCCAGCAGTCAAGGGGGTAATCAGCCCCAGCATTTT. Its translation: CASSQGGNQPQHF.